One sample yielded the 28 T cell receptor beta chains listed below, sequenced in a study of cytomegalovirus exposure and HLA in healthy donors. Researchers ran the PCR with 60 Vbeta and 13 Jbeta primers. Produced via immunoSEQ multiplex PCR; TCRdb's table is partial and in-frame only. The specimen's table records roughly 50,000 clones. The sequenced sample was PBMCs. The receptor set was obtained from a woman aged 40 to 50 in good health and CMV-seronegative.

The rearrangement uses TRBV5-1 and TRBJ2-1; TRBD1 matches 7 bases. V dropped 4 bases and J dropped 9; count of bases not matched to a gene: 7. Looked up from germline, CDR1 is SGHRS and CDR2 is YFSETQ. The CDR3 totals 13 residues. CDR3 DNA: TGCGCCAGCAGCCCCGGGACAGCCTTTGAGCAGTTCTTC. Its translation is CASSPGTAFEQFF.

The chain combines TRBV11-2 with TRBJ2-5; 10 bases fit TRBD1. Germline V CDR1 and CDR2: SGHAT, FQNNGV. The J segment lost 2 bases and the V segment lost 5 bases, leaving 11 bases of the junction unmatched. The CDR3 is made up of 17 amino acids. The CDR3 is CASSRLGQGLGQETQYF. CDR3 coding DNA: TGTGCCAGCAGCCGCTTGGGACAGGGGTTGGGACAAGAGACCCAGTACTTC.

Here the CDR3 DNA reads TGCGCCAGCAGCTTGGCGGAGGGCGGATTCTACGAGCAGTACTTC. It codes for CASSLAEGGFYEQYF. The genes are TRBV5-1 and TRBJ2-7; possibly TRBD2 for D (6 bases). This CDR3 has 15 amino acids. V shed 0 bases and J shed 3 bases, with 13 bases lying between them. The germline CDR1 and CDR2 sequences are SGHRS and YFSETQ.

The chain employs TRBV4-2 and TRBJ2-1; D is perhaps TRBD1 (6 bases). Germline lookup yields CDR1 LGHNA and CDR2 YNFKEQ. The CDR3 is 14 residues long. Trimming took off 1 base at V and 8 bases at J, with 12 bases between the two ends. The CDR3 bases are TGTGCCAGCAGCCAAGGAGGAGAGGGGGATGAGCAGTTCTTC. It specifies CASSQGGEGDEQFF.

V usage is TRBV30 and J usage is TRBJ1-2; perhaps TRBD1 as D (6 bases). Deletions cut 2 bases from V and 11 bases from J, with 18 bases between. Per germline, CDR1 GTSNPN and CDR2 SVGIG (reference sequence). The CDR3 length is 13 residues. The CDR3 reads CAWSPGHRRLYTF. Written as DNA, the CDR3 is TGTGCCTGGAGTCCGGGACACCGGAGGTTATACACCTTC.

The chain carries TRBV5-1 and TRBJ2-2; TRBD2 matches 13 bases. V trimming: 0 bases; J trimming: 3 bases; junction bases outside the gene matches: 2. From germline, CDR1 is SGHRS and CDR2 YFSETQ. CDR3 length: 17 amino acids. In DNA, the CDR3 is TGCGCCAGCAGCTTGGGGACTAGCGGGGGCTACACCGGGGAGCTGTTTTTT. Translated, it gives CASSLGTSGGYTGELFF.

This chain connects TRBV7-9 to TRBJ1-4; 8 bases are a match to TRBD1. Germline CDR1 SEHNR, CDR2 FQNEAQ (reference sequence). This CDR3 has 16 amino acids. Unmatched junction bases numbered 9, after V lost 4 bases and J lost 5 bases. The CDR3 region has the DNA TGTGCCAGCAGCTCTCCGAGACAGGGGACGAATGAAAAACTGTTTTTT. Its translation: CASSSPRQGTNEKLFF.

As DNA, the CDR3 is TGTGCCAGCAGCCCTACAGGGATGGGCACCGGGGAGCTGTTTTTT. Translated: CASSPTGMGTGELFF. The rearrangement links TRBV6-5 to TRBJ2-2; D possibly corresponds to TRBD1 (6 bases). Germline CDR1 and CDR2: MNHEY and SVGAGI. V lost 6 bases, J lost 4 bases, and 15 bases lay in between. CDR3 size: 15 residues.

The CDR3 DNA sequence: TGTGCCAGCAGTGGTGACAGGGCTAACTATGGCTACACCTTC. It is translated as CASSGDRANYGYTF. The V gene is TRBV6-1, the J gene TRBJ1-2; 7 nucleotides align to TRBD1. V was pared by 4 bases and J by 0 bases, with 2 bases of the junction left unmatched. Germline assignment: CDR1 MNHNS and CDR2 SASEGT. This CDR3 spans 14 amino acids.

As DNA, the CDR3 is TGTGCCAGCACCAAGATGGACATAAACAATGAGCAGTTCTTC. Translation: CASTKMDINNEQFF. This chain links TRBV6-1 with TRBJ2-1; D may be TRBD1 (5 bases). Germline V gives CDR1 MNHNS, CDR2 SASEGT. V lost 7 bases and J 5 bases, leaving 15 bases between the germline ends. The CDR3 extends over 14 amino acids.

The chain links TRBV28 to TRBJ1-2; TRBD1 might be the D (5 bases). CDR1 is MDHEN and CDR2 is SYDVKM in the germline V gene. This CDR3 is built from 16 residues. V dropped 5 bases and J dropped 0 bases, with 16 bases sitting between them. This CDR3 is CASSPGGVRSNYGYTF. The CDR3, as DNA: TGTGCCAGCAGTCCGGGGGGAGTCAGGTCTAACTATGGCTACACCTTC.

The rearrangement joins TRBV18 to TRBJ1-4, with a possible D match to TRBD1 (6 bases). Germline V gives CDR1 KGHSH, CDR2 LQKENI. Trimming removed 8 bases at V and 6 bases at J, with 16 bases between. CDR3 size: 14 residues. CDR3 sequence: CASSRGGLDEKLFF. The DNA of the CDR3 is TGTGCCAGCAGCCGCGGGGGCTTGGATGAAAAACTGTTTTTT.

This sequence joins TRBV6-5 and TRBJ1-5; tentative D call: TRBD1 (5 bases). Looked up from germline, CDR1 is MNHEY and CDR2 is SVGAGI. This CDR3 has 15 amino acids. The V end was cut by 2 bases, the J end by 10 bases, with 18 bases between. The DNA for the CDR3 is TGTGCCAGCAGTTACAGTCAGGACAACGGCCTTCCCCAGCATTTT. It specifies CASSYSQDNGLPQHF.

The chain is built from TRBV16 and TRBJ1-6; 8 nucleotides line up with TRBD1. The CDR3 is 18 amino acids. From germline, CDR1 is KGHSY and CDR2 FQNENV. V shed 2 bases, J shed 7 bases, and the junction held 13 bases outside the gene matches. The CDR3 loop reads CASSQLGDRPWENSPLHF. The CDR3 DNA is TGTGCCAGCAGCCAACTTGGGGACAGGCCCTGGGAGAATTCACCCCTCCACTTT.

J is TRBJ2-7 and V is TRBV25-1; D possibly corresponds to TRBD1 (6 bases). This CDR3 has 14 amino acids. The germline V gene has CDR1 MGHDK and CDR2 SYGVNS. The CDR3 loop is CATKGDLGSYEQYF. For the CDR3, the DNA is TGTGCAACGAAGGGGGATCTAGGCTCCTACGAGCAGTACTTC.

The chain joins TRBV27 to TRBJ2-7; 7 bases are a match to TRBD1. The CDR3 loop spans 13 amino acids. V shed 6 bases, J shed 1 base, and the junction held 3 bases outside the gene matches. CDR1 is MNHEY and CDR2 is SMNVEV in the germline V gene (reference sequence). The CDR3 DNA is TGTGCCAGCAGCCTACAGGGGTCCTACGAGCAGTACTTC. Its protein is CASSLQGSYEQYF.

The gene calls are TRBV7-9 and TRBJ2-1; possible D gene TRBD2, 6 bases. The CDR3 has 18 residues. The germline gives CDR1 SEHNR, CDR2 FQNEAQ (reference sequence). Trimming removed 1 base from V and 0 bases from J, with 16 bases in between. CDR3 nucleotide sequence: TGTGCCAGCAGCTTAGATCTGGGCGGGACTGCCTCCTACAATGAGCAGTTCTTC. This translates into CASSLDLGGTASYNEQFF.

The rearrangement links TRBV7-2 to TRBJ2-7; perhaps TRBD2 as D (5 bases). V lost 1 base and J 3 bases, leaving 10 bases between the germline ends. CDR1 and CDR2 from the germline V gene are SGHTA and FQGNSA. The CDR3 runs to 14 residues. This chain's CDR3 is CASSLVMGDYEQYF. As DNA, the CDR3 is TGTGCCAGCAGCTTAGTAATGGGAGACTACGAGCAGTACTTC. Drawing the rest from reference TRBV7-2 and TRBJ2-7, the complete variable domain is GAGVSQSPSNKVTEKGKDVELRCDPISGHTALYWYRQSLGQGLEFLIYFQGNSAPDKSGLPSDRFSAERTGGSVSTLTIQRTQQEDSAVYLCASSLVMGDYEQYFGPGTRLTVT.

This chain joins TRBV29-1 and TRBJ1-1; possible D gene TRBD1, 6 bases. The CDR3 has 13 residues. The V gene lost 4 bases and the J gene lost 5 bases, with 14 bases spanning the gap. The germline V gene encodes CDR1 SQVTM and CDR2 ANQGSEA. For the CDR3, the DNA is TGCAGCGTTGTTCTGCAGGGGCAAACTGAAGCTTTCTTT. Translated: CSVVLQGQTEAFF.

This chain links TRBV6-5 with TRBJ1-6; TRBD1 is a possible D gene (6 bases). Germline V gene sequence: CDR1 MNHEY, CDR2 SVGAGI. The CDR3 totals 15 residues. V lost 0 bases and J lost 9, with 12 bases in between. The CDR3 sequence is CASSYSGGRASPLHF. The CDR3 DNA sequence: TGTGCCAGCAGTTACTCGGGGGGGCGAGCTTCACCCCTCCACTTT.

The V gene is TRBV6-5, the J gene TRBJ1-5, with D possibly being TRBD1 (6 bases). The CDR3 covers 16 residues. Looked up from germline, CDR1 is MNHEY and CDR2 is SVGAGI. Deletions cut 4 bases from V and 8 bases from J, with 21 bases between. In DNA form, the CDR3 reads TGTGCCAGCAGTTCCATTACAGGGAGCCCTACGGAGCCCCAGCATTTT. Amino acids: CASSSITGSPTEPQHF.

The rearrangement joins TRBV28 to TRBJ2-1, with D maybe TRBD1 (5 bases). Germline assignment: CDR1 MDHEN and CDR2 SYDVKM. The V gene lost 6 bases and the J gene lost 5 bases, with 20 bases spanning the gap. The CDR3 runs to 16 residues. The CDR3 region has the DNA TGTGCCAGCAGCCAGGTGGGGCAGGGTGGCGACAATGAGCAGTTCTTC. This translates into CASSQVGQGGDNEQFF.

The rearrangement links TRBV29-1 to TRBJ2-1; 9 positions agree with TRBD2. In germline, CDR1 is SQVTM, CDR2 ANQGSEA. The CDR3 extends over 13 amino acids. V dropped 8 bases and J dropped 3; count of bases not matched to a gene: 5. The CDR3: CSTRTSDYNEQFF. The CDR3 region has the DNA TGCAGCACCCGGACTAGCGACTACAATGAGCAGTTCTTC.

The rearrangement links TRBV6-1 to TRBJ2-3; D is possibly TRBD2 (7 bases). V was cut by 4 bases and J by 1 base, with 12 bases left in between. Germline CDR1 MNHNS, CDR2 SASEGT. The CDR3 totals 15 residues. The CDR3 loop is CASSVRGGGTDTQYF. DNA of the CDR3: TGTGCCAGCAGTGTTAGAGGGGGGGGCACAGATACGCAGTATTTT.

The chain carries TRBV28 and TRBJ2-7; 7 bases match TRBD1. Per germline, CDR1 MDHEN and CDR2 SYDVKM. J lost 4 bases, V lost 5 bases, and 11 bases had no gene match. The CDR3 has 15 amino acids. The CDR3 sequence is CASSPLRTGVYEQYF. The CDR3 DNA reads as TGTGCCAGCAGTCCGCTCAGGACAGGAGTATACGAGCAGTACTTC.

CDR3 sequence reads: CASGGGTGLQPQHF. DNA of the CDR3: TGTGCCAGCGGTGGGGGGACAGGCCTCCAGCCCCAGCATTTT. The chain is built from TRBV9 and TRBJ1-5, with TRBD1 identical over 8 bases. The CDR3 spans 14 residues. Trimming took 7 bases from V and 7 from J; bases not matched to a gene: 10. From germline, CDR1 is SGDLS and CDR2 YYNGEE.

The chain carries TRBV7-9 and TRBJ2-5; D is perhaps TRBD1 (6 bases). Trimming took 5 bases from V and 2 from J, leaving 12 bases between them. The CDR3 consists of 14 residues. Germline assignment: CDR1 SEHNR and CDR2 FQNEAQ (reference sequence). The CDR3 here is CASSTRTAQETQYF. DNA of the CDR3: TGTGCCAGCAGCACCCGGACAGCTCAAGAGACCCAGTACTTC.

The genes are TRBV2 and TRBJ2-2; 8 bases fit TRBD2. This CDR3 comprises 14 residues. V gave up 8 bases and J gave up 2 bases; unmatched junction bases: 4. CDR1 and CDR2 (germline): SNHLY, FYNNEI. The CDR3 DNA reads TGTGCCAGCCATAGCGGGGTCAACACCGGGGAGCTGTTTTTT. It is translated as CASHSGVNTGELFF.